This TCR beta chain was profiled in a study of CD8 T cells in ankylosing spondylitis. Study-wide findings and caveats: Disease-linked clones reportedly showed significant enrichment in matched ankylosing spondylitis synovial fluid. Relatively rare in peripheral blood, disease-linked clones were also CD8+. Eight highly homologous variants made up a TCR beta motif, and this motif appeared characteristic of ankylosing spondylitis blood.

This clonotype was seen a handful of times. Its antigen is currently unknown. TCRdb independently ran MiXCR on the 5' RACE reads; one entry per CDR3 protein. The table shows about 360,000 distinct CDR3 sequences, with 20% occurring only once. Germline CDR1 reads SGHDN; CDR2 reads FVKESK. V lost 1 base to trimming and J lost 10 bases; unmatched junction nucleotides: 8. The CDR3 sequence is 16 residues long. The receptor's source is a male donor with ankylosing spondylitis or in good health (not recorded which). The chain links TRBV14 to TRBJ2-1; 12 bases match TRBD2. Sequenced sample: blood, either unsorted or a sorted T cell fraction (not recorded which). The CDR3 nucleotides are TGTGCCAGCAGCCAAGTTCTAGCGGGGGGGCCTCGGGAGCAGTTCTTC. Its translation: CASSQVLAGGPREQFF.